This T cell receptor beta chain was sequenced during a study of T-cell memory formation after mild COVID-19. Study-wide context: The TCR clusters were mostly specific to one donor.

5'RACE primed from the constant segment yielded TCR alpha and TCR beta cDNA libraries bearing sample barcodes and UMIs. TCRdb reprocessed the 5' RACE reads via MiXCR and lists one record per CDR3 protein. Among some 410,000 distinct CDR3 sequences listed, about 22% were seen once. Germline CDR1 reads KGHDR; CDR2 reads SFDVKD. CDR3 length: 13 amino acids. V lost 8 bases and J lost 4, with 13 bases in between. Study-level points and caveats: While clones contracting from day 15 to 85 were balanced between CD4 and CD8, later expanders leaned CD4+. The finding that pre-infection memory included some responding clones suggested that cross-reactive memory joined.

Concerning this clonotype itself: Its cognate antigen is unknown.

J is TRBJ1-1 and V is TRBV24-1; D might be TRBD1 (5 bases). The sample comprised PBMCs or a T cell subset sorted from them (not recorded which). The TCR originated in an adult woman who had mild COVID-19 (a few samples of this study predate the infection). Cell type and time point are not known. CDR3 DNA sequence: TGTGCCACCATGGGCAGGGTGGCCACTGAAGCTTTCTTT. Encoded protein: CATMGRVATEAFF.